This T cell receptor (beta chain) was sequenced for a study of T-cell memory formation after mild COVID-19. Overall study: TCR clusters were mostly confined to one donor each. Study conclusions and caveats: Memory sampled before infection contained some responding clones, suggesting cross-reactive memory joined.

Germline values: CDR1 DFQATT, CDR2 SNEGSKA (reference sequence). The CDR3 runs to 14 residues. Trimming cost V 1 base and J 1 base, with 9 bases left between them. The 5'RACE method, run with constant-segment primers, produced TCR alpha and TCR beta cDNA libraries (carrying sample barcodes and UMIs). MiXCR, applied by TCRdb to the 5' RACE reads, yields one record per CDR3 protein. The sample holds about 560,000 distinct CDR3 sequences, roughly 17% seen once. This clonotype turned up a few times. Antigen: not known. This clonotype was sampled from an adult woman who had mild COVID-19 (a few samples of this study predate the infection). Cell type and time point are not known. The chain has TRBV20-1 and TRBJ2-3, with a possible D match to TRBD2 (6 bases). What was sequenced was PBMCs or a T cell subset sorted from them (not recorded which). CDR3: CSARAGVGTDTQYF. The CDR3 nucleotides are TGCAGTGCTAGAGCGGGAGTAGGCACAGATACGCAGTATTTT.